This T cell receptor (beta chain) was identified during a study of blood T cell repertoires in COVID-19. Background on the study: The United States, Italy and Spain provided the acute and convalescent COVID-19 samples. T cells, B-cell-depleted T cells, or PBMCs supplied cDNA or gDNA.

Looked up from germline, CDR1 is SGHVS and CDR2 is FNYEAQ. The V and J ends lost 5 bases and 5 bases, in that order; junction bases with no gene match: 12. The CDR3 is made up of 16 amino acids. Authors' processing steps: Reference gene primer amplification yielded estimated nucleated cell counts. Some clones are missing from TCRdb's copy, which holds only in-frame ones; the method was immunoSEQ multiplex PCR. That table is the source of V, J and clone size, and D and trimming were worked out from the DNA. The sample consists of 270,000 or so clones, about nine tenths of them appearing once. Recruited during active infection, patients (from Seattle) were subsequently followed longitudinally.

The origin of this receptor is a woman in her thirties with COVID-19, enrolled during active disease. The sample consisted of peripheral blood. The rearrangement uses TRBV7-6 and TRBJ2-5, with TRBD2 identical over 9 bases. The CDR3 bases are TGTGCCAGCAGCCTCTCTAGCGGGGCCCCGTGGGAGACCCAGTACTTC. It is translated as CASSLSSGAPWETQYF.